Described below is a single T cell receptor beta chain sequence and its context. Its specificity is not known. One entry per CDR3 protein, called by TCRdb with MiXCR from the multiplex PCR reads. The sample shows 20,000 to 25,000 distinct CDR3 sequences, 60% to 70% of them seen only once. This sample was taken from a study of breast tumors, draining lymph nodes, adjacent tissues. General study results and limits: Luminal-like breast cancer showed significantly greater tumor-nontumor repertoire similarity than basal-like breast cancer did. Data fit most tumor T cells coming from lymph node, expanding in tumor.

The sample consisted of tumor-adjacent breast tissue. The TCR comes from a female donor with breast cancer. Some clones in this sample may be carry-over from other donors' samples.

The DNA of the CDR3 is TGCGCCAGCAGCTTGGGACGGAACTATGGCTACACCTTC. Its translation is CASSLGRNYGYTF. This sequence joins TRBV5-1 and TRBJ1-2, with D unresolved. The germline gives CDR1 SGHRS, CDR2 YFSETQ. Deletions cut 0 bases from V and 2 bases from J, with 5 bases between. The CDR3 spans 13 residues.